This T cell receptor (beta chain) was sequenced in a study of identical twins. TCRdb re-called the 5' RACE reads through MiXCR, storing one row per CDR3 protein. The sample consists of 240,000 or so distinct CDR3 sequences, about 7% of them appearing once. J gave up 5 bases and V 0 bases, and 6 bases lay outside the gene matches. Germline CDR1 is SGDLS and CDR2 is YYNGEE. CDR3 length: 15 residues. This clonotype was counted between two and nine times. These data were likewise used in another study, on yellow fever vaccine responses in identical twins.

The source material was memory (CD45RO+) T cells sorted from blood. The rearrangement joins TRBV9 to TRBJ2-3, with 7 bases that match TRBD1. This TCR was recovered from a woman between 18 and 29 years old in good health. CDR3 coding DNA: TGTGCCAGCAGCGTAGGTACGACAGGGTTAGATACGCAGTATTTT. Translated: CASSVGTTGLDTQYF.